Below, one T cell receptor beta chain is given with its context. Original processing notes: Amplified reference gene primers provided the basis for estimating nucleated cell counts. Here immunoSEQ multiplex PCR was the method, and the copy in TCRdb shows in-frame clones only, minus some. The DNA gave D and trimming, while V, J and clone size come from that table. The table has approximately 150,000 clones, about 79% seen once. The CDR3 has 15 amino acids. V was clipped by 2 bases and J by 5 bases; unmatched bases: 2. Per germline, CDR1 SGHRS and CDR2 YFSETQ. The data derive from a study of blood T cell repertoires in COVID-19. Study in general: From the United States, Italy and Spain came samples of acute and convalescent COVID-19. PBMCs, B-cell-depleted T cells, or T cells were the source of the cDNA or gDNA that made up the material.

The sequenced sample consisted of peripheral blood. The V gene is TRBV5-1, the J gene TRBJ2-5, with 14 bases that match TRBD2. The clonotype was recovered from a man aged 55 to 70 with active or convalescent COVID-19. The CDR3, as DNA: TGCGCCAGCAGCTTCTGGACTAGCGGGAGGGAGACCCAGTACTTC. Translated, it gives CASSFWTSGRETQYF. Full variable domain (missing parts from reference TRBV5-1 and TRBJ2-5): KAGVTQTPRYLIKTRGQQVTLSCSPISGHRSVSWYQQTPGQGLQFLFEYFSETQRNKGNFPGRFSGRQFSNSRSEMNVSTLELGDSALYLCASSFWTSGRETQYFGPGTRLLVL.